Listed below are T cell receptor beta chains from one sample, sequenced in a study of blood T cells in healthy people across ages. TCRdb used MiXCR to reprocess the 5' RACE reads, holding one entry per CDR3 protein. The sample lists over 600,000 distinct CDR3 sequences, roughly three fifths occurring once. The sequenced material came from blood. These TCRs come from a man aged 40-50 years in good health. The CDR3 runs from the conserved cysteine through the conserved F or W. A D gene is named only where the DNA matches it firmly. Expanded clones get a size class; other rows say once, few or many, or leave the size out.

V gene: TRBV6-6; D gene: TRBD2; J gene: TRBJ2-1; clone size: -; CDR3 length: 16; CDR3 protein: CASRLQTSGILNEQFF; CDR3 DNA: TGTGCCAGCAGACTCCAGACTAGCGGCATCCTTAATGAGCAGTTCTTC
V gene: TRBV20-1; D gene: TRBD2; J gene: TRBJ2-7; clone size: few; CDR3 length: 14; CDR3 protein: CSASRREDDYEQYF; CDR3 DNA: TGCAGTGCTAGTCGACGGGAGGATGACTACGAGCAGTACTTC
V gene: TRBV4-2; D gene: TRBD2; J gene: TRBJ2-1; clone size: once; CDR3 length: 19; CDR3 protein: CASSQDPIISGGPDNEQFF; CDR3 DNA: TGTGCCAGCAGCCAAGATCCCATAATCAGCGGGGGGCCCGACAATGAGCAGTTCTTC
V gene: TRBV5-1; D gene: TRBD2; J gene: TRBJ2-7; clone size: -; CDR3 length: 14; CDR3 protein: CASSNGLAGYEQYF; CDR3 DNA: TGCGCCAGCAGCAACGGACTAGCGGGCTACGAGCAGTACTTC
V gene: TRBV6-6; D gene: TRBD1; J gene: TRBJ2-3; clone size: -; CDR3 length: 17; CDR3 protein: CASSYFRDSAFTDTQYF; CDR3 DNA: TGTGCCAGCAGTTACTTTAGGGACAGTGCTTTCACAGATACGCAGTATTTT
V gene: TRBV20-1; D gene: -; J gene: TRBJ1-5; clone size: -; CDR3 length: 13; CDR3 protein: CSARGPTDQPQHF; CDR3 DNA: TGCAGTGCTCGCGGACCAACAGATCAGCCCCAGCATTTT
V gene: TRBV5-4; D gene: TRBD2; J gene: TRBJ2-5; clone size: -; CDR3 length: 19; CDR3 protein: CASSPWRSLAGGSTETQYF; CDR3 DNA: TGTGCCAGCAGCCCCTGGAGGTCACTAGCGGGGGGATCCACGGAGACCCAGTACTTC
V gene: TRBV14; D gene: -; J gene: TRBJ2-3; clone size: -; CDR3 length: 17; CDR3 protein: CASSHRYRDQGQTTQYF; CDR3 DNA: TGTGCCAGCAGCCACCGATACCGGGACCAGGGGCAAACGACGCAGTATTTT
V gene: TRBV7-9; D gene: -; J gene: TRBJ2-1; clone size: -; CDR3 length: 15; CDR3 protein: CASSGGGDRAHEQFF; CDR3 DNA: TGTGCCAGCAGCGGAGGGGGAGACAGGGCCCATGAGCAGTTCTTC
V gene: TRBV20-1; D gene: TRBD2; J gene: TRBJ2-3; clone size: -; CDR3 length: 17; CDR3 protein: CSARSPTSVTSTDTQYF; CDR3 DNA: TGCAGTGCTAGATCCCCAACTAGCGTAACTAGCACAGATACGCAGTATTTT
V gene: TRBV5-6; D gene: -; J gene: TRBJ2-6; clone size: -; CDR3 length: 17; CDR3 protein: CASSSDSRSSGANALTF; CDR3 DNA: TGTGCCAGCAGCTCGGACAGCCGAAGCTCTGGGGCCAACGCCCTGACTTTC
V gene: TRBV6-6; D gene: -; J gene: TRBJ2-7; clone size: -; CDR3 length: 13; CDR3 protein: CASSPSVSLEQYF; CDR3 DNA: TGTGCCAGCAGTCCCTCTGTGTCCTTGGAGCAGTACTTC
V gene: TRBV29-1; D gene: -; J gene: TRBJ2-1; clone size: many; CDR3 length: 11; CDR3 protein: CSVAGRHEQFF; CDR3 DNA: TGCAGCGTTGCGGGGAGGCATGAGCAGTTCTTC
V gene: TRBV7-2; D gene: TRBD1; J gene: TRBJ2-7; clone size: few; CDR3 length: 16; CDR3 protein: CASSIRGQGPPYEQYF; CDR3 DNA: TGTGCCAGCAGCATCAGGGGACAGGGGCCTCCCTACGAGCAGTACTTC
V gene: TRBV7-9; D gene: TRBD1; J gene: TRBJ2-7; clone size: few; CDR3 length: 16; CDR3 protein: CASSFAGGTLSYEQYF; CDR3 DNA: TGTGCCAGCAGCTTCGCAGGGGGTACCCTCTCCTACGAGCAGTACTTC
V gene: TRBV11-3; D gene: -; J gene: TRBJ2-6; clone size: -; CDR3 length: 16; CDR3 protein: CASSLGLGTGANVLTF; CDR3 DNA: TGTGCCAGCAGCTTAGGTTTGGGGACCGGGGCCAACGTCCTGACTTTC
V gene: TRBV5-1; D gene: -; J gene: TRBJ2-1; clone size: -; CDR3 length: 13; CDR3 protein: CASSGGALNEQFF; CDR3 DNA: TGCGCCAGCAGCGGGGGGGCCTTAAATGAGCAGTTCTTC